This T cell receptor beta chain was observed in a study of blood T cell repertoires in COVID-19. Background on the study: Sites across the United States, Italy and Spain contributed samples from acute and convalescent COVID-19. Nucleic acid was either cDNA or gDNA, and it came from T cells, B-cell-depleted T cells, or PBMCs.

Seattle researchers signed up patients amid active infection and tracked them longitudinally. Authors' analysis steps: Quantification of nucleated cells was approximated via reference gene primer amplification. Clones were sequenced by immunoSEQ multiplex PCR, and TCRdb holds only the in-frame ones, with some missing. The D gene and trimming were derived from the DNA, and the V and J assignments and clone size from that table. The profile shows roughly 200,000 clones, 70% to 80% of them singletons. This clone was counted a single time. The junction had 12 bases not matched to a gene; V was cut back by 5 bases and J by 4 bases. The CDR3 extends over 16 amino acids. CDR1 is MDHEN and CDR2 is SYDVKM in the germline V gene.

The rearrangement uses TRBV28 and TRBJ2-5, with 8 bases lining up with TRBD2. Source material: peripheral blood. The TCR was taken from a woman aged 40 to 55 with COVID-19, enrolled during active disease. CDR3 in amino acids: CASSLPGLGASETQYF. The CDR3 DNA sequence: TGTGCCAGCAGTCTACCGGGACTAGGAGCATCAGAGACCCAGTACTTC.